This T cell receptor beta chain is drawn from a study of sequential checkpoint blockade in melanoma. Treatment specified: randomized to nivolumab then ipilimumab (arm A) or the reverse (arm B). PBMC sorting kept live CD3+CD8+ cells without CD19 or CD56. The assay was immunoSEQ multiplex PCR, and TCRdb's table has in-frame clones only and misses some. The sample includes tens of thousands of clones, 84% of them seen just once. This CDR3 region has 13 residues. Germline assignment: CDR1 SGDLS and CDR2 YYNGEE. V lost 6 bases and J 3 bases, leaving 10 bases between the germline ends. This rearrangement joins TRBV9 to TRBJ2-1; D gene ambiguous. The TCR originated in a human donor with melanoma. Sequences were derived from CD8+ T cells sorted from blood (inferred from file names), sampled from a patient given nivolumab and ipilimumab in sequence. The DNA of the CDR3 is TGTGCCAGCATGGCGGATAACTACAATGAGCAGTTCTTC. Its translation: CASMADNYNEQFF.